Following are 9 T cell receptor beta chains from one sample sequenced in a study of human T cells and chemical hapten exposure. A single record per CDR3 protein comes from TCRdb applying MiXCR to the RACE reads. The sample has under 200,000 distinct CDR3 sequences, about 14% seen once. Time point reported: patch test 1, 2 weeks after DPC sensitization. Sample treatment: therapeutic diphenylcyclopropenone sensitization with weekly scalp DPC. The sample was whole blood, taken in connection with sensitization to the hapten diphenylcyclopropenone (DPC). These receptors were obtained from a woman between 25 and 40 years old with alopecia areata. Some clones in this sample may be carry-over from other donors' samples.

This clonotype has ten or more counts. The J gene is TRBJ2-7, the V gene TRBV19; 9 bases match TRBD2. Germline V gives CDR1 LNHDA, CDR2 SQIVND (reference sequence). This CDR3 has 16 residues. V was clipped by 7 bases and J by 0 bases; unmatched bases: 10. CDR3 DNA: TGTGCCAGTACTACGACTAGCGGCTCTATCTCCTACGAGCAGTACTTC. Amino acids: CASTTTSGSISYEQYF.

The DNA of the CDR3 is TGTGCCACCAGCTTGAAAGGCCGATTCCAAGAGACCCAGTACTTC. Its translation is CATSLKGRFQETQYF. The V and J genes are TRBV15 and TRBJ2-5; D remains ambiguous. The germline CDR1 and CDR2 sequences are LNHNV and YYDKDF (reference sequence). The V end lost 5 bases, the J end lost 1 base, and 14 bases lay between the germline ends. The CDR3 contains 15 residues.

This clonotype has only a few counts. The chain is built from TRBV6-1 and TRBJ1-4, with D possibly TRBD1 on 6 matching bases. Trimming removed 2 bases from V and 7 bases from J, with 14 bases in between. The CDR3 runs 15 residues. Germline values: CDR1 MNHNS, CDR2 SASEGT. CDR3 sequence reads: CASSEIGGEGEKLFF. In DNA, the CDR3 is TGTGCCAGCAGTGAAATAGGGGGTGAGGGTGAAAAACTGTTTTTT.

The chain's CDR3 is CASSPVALGNSPLHF. The CDR3 coding sequence is TGTGCCAGCAGCCCCGTCGCCCTGGGGAATTCACCCCTCCACTTT. The chain has TRBV3-1 and TRBJ1-6; D not certain. Trimming removed 4 bases at V and 7 bases at J, with 14 bases between. Germline CDR1 reads LGHDT; CDR2 reads YNNKEL (reference sequence). The CDR3 loop spans 15 amino acids.

The V call is TRBV18, the J call TRBJ2-3; D possibly corresponds to TRBD1 (6 bases). The V end lost 6 bases, the J end lost 0 bases, and 16 bases lay between the germline ends. Germline lookup yields CDR1 KGHSH and CDR2 LQKENI. The CDR3 has 16 amino acids. The CDR3 loop is CASSTQGPTSTDTQYF. Written as DNA, the CDR3 is TGTGCCAGCTCGACACAGGGCCCAACTAGCACAGATACGCAGTATTTT.

This clonotype was detected many times. This rearrangement joins TRBV11-2 to TRBJ2-2; D might be TRBD1 (6 bases). With 6 bases removed from V and 1 base from J, the gap between germline ends came to 15 bases. Looked up from germline, CDR1 is SGHAT and CDR2 is FQNNGV. This CDR3 spans 16 amino acids. CDR3 coding DNA: TGTGCCAGCAGTCTCTCCCACAGGGTGAACACCGGGGAGCTGTTTTTT. This sequence encodes CASSLSHRVNTGELFF.

This clonotype has at least ten counts. The chain recombines TRBV6-2 or TRBV6-3 with TRBJ1-1, with D possibly being TRBD1 (5 bases). The length of the CDR3 is 13 residues. V was clipped by 2 bases and J by 8 bases, with 12 bases between them. CDR1 and CDR2 (germline): MNHEY, SVGEGT. The CDR3, as DNA: TGTGCCAGCAGTTACCGACAGTACGCGGAAGCTTTCTTT. Residues: CASSYRQYAEAFF.

This clonotype was observed a handful of times. The rearrangement uses TRBV29-1 and TRBJ2-2, with no clear D. Looked up from germline, CDR1 is SQVTM and CDR2 is ANQGSEA. V shed 4 bases and J shed 4 bases, with 10 bases lying between them. This CDR3 contains 13 residues. The CDR3 DNA is TGCAGCGTTGGGTGGCGTGGCACCGGGGAGCTGTTTTTT. It yields the protein CSVGWRGTGELFF.

This clonotype was seen ten or more times. The chain joins TRBV7-6 to TRBJ1-1, with a possible D match to TRBD1 (5 bases). Trimming removed 1 base at V and 4 bases at J, with 10 bases between. Germline V gene lookup returns CDR1 SGHVS and CDR2 FNYEAQ. The CDR3 runs 14 residues. CDR3 protein: CASSLVKGSTEAFF. The DNA of the CDR3 is TGTGCCAGCAGCTTAGTAAAGGGGTCCACTGAAGCTTTCTTT.